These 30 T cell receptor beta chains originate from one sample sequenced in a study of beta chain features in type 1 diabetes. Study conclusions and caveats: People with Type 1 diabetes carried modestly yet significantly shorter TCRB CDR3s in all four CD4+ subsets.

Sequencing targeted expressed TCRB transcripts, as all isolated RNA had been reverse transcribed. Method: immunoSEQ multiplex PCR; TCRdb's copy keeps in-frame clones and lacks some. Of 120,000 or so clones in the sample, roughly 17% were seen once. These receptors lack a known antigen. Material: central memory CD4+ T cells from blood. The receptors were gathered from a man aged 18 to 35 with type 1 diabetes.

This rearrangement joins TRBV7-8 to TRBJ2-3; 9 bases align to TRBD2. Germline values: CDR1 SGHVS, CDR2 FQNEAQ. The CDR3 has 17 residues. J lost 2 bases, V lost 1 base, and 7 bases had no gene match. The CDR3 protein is CASSLGSSGGLTDTQYF. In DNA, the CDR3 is TGTGCCAGCAGCTTAGGTAGTAGCGGGGGCCTCACAGATACGCAGTATTTT.

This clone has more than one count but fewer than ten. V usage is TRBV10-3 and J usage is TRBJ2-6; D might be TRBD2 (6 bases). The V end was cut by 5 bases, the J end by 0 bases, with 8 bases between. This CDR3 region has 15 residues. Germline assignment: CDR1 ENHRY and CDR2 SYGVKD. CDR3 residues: CAISLASSGANVLTF. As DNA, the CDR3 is TGTGCCATCAGTCTAGCGAGCTCTGGGGCCAACGTCCTGACTTTC.

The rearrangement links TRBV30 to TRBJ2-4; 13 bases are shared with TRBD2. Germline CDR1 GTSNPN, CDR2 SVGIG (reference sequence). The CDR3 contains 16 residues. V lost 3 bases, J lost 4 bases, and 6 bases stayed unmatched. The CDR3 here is CAWSPGTSGAKNIQYF. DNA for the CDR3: TGTGCCTGGAGCCCCGGGACTAGCGGGGCAAAAAACATTCAGTACTTC.

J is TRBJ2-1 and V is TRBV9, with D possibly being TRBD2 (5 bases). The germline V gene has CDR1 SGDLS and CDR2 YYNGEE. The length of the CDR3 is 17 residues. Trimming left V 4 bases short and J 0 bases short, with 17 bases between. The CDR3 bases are TGTGCCAGCAGCCCCCACGGAGGCACTTACTCCTACAATGAGCAGTTCTTC. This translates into CASSPHGGTYSYNEQFF. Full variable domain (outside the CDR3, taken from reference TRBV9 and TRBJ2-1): DSGVTQTPKHLITATGQRVTLRCSPRSGDLSVYWYQQSLDQGLQFLIQYYNGEERAKGNILERFSAQQFPDLHSELNLSSLELGDSALYFCASSPHGGTYSYNEQFFGPGTRLTVL.

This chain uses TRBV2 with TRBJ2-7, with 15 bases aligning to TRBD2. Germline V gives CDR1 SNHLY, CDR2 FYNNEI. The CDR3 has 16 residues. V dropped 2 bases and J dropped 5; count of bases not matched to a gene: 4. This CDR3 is CASSERTSGRANEQYF. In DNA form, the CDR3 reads TGTGCCAGCAGTGAACGGACTAGCGGGAGGGCCAACGAGCAGTACTTC.

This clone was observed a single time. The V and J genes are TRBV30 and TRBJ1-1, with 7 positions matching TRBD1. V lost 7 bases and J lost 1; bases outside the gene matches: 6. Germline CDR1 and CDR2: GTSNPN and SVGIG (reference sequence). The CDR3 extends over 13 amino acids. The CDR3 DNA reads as TGTGCCTCCCGACAGGGAACGAACACTGAAGCTTTCTTT. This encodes CASRQGTNTEAFF.

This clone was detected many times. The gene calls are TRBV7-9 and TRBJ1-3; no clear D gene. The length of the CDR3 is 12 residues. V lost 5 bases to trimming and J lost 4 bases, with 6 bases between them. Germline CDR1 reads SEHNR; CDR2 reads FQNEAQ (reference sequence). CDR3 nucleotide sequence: TGTGCCAGCAGCCTTTACGGAAACACCATATATTTT. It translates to CASSLYGNTIYF. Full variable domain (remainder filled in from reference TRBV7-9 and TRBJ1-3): DTGVSQNPRHKITKRGQNVTFRCDPISEHNRLYWYRQTLGQGPEFLTYFQNEAQLEKSRLLSDRFSAERPKGSFSTLEIQRTEQGDSAMYLCASSLYGNTIYFGEGSWLTVV.

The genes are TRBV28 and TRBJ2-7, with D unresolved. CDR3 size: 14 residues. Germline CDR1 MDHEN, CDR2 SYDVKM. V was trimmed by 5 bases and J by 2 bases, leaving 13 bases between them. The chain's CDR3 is CASSMNVGAYEQYF. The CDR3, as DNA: TGTGCCAGCAGTATGAACGTTGGGGCCTACGAGCAGTACTTC.

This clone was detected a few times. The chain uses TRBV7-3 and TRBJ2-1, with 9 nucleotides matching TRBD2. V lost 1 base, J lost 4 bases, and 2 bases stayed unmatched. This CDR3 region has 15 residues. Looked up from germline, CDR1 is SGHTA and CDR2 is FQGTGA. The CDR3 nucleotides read TGTGCCAGCAGCTTAAGACTAGCGGAATACAATGAGCAGTTCTTC. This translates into CASSLRLAEYNEQFF. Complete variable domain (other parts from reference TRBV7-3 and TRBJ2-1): GAGVSQTPSNKVTEKGKYVELRCDPISGHTALYWYRQSLGQGPEFLIYFQGTGAADDSGLPNDRFFAVRPEGSVSTLKIQRTERGDSAVYLCASSLRLAEYNEQFFGPGTRLTVL.

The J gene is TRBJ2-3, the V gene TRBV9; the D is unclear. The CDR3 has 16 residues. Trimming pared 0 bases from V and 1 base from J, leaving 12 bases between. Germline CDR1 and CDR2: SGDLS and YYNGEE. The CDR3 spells CASSVGVSSRTDTQYF. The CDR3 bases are TGTGCCAGCAGCGTAGGGGTCTCGAGCCGCACAGATACGCAGTATTTT.

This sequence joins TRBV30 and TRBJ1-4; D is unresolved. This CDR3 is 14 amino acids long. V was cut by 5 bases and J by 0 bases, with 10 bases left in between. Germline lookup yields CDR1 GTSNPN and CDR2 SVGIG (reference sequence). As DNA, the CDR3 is TGTGCCTGGGCCCAAGATGCAACTAATGAAAAACTGTTTTTT. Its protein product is CAWAQDATNEKLFF.

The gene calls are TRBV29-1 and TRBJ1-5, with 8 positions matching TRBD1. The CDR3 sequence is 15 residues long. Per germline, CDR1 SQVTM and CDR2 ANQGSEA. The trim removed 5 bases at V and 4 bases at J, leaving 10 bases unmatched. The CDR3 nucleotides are TGCAGCGTTCCCTTCAGGGGGCTAAGAAATCAGCCCCAGCATTTT. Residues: CSVPFRGLRNQPQHF.

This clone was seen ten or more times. In DNA form, the CDR3 reads TGTGCCAGCAGTGCAAGCCGCACTACCTACGAGCAGTACTTC. It codes for CASSASRTTYEQYF. The genes are TRBV6-1 and TRBJ2-7; no clear D. CDR3 length: 14 amino acids. In germline, CDR1 is MNHNS, CDR2 SASEGT. Trimming removed 4 bases at V and 2 bases at J, with 12 bases between.

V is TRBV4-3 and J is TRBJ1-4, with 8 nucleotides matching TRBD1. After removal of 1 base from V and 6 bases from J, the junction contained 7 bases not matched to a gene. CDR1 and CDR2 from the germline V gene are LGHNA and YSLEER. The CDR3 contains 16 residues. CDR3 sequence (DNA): TGCGCCAGCAGCCAAGGCCACGGGACAGGAGATGAAAAACTGTTTTTT. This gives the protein CASSQGHGTGDEKLFF.

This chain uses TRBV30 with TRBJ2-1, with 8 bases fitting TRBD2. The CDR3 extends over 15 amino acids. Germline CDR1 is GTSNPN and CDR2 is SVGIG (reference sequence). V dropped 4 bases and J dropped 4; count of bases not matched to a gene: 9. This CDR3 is CAWTPASGYYNEQFF. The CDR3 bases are TGTGCCTGGACCCCCGCTAGCGGGTATTACAATGAGCAGTTCTTC.

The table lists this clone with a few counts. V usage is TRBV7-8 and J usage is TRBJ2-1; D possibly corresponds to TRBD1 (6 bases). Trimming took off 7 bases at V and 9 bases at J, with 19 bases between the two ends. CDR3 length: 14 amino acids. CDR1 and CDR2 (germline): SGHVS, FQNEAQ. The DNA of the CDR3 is TGTGCCAGCACCGACAGGCGGACGGAACCTGAGCAGTTCTTC. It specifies CASTDRRTEPEQFF. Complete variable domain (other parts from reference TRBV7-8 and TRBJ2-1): GAGVSQSPRYKVAKRGQDVALRCDPISGHVSLFWYQQALGQGPEFLTYFQNEAQLDKSGLPSDRFFAERPEGSVSTLKIQRTQQEDSAVYLCASTDRRTEPEQFFGPGTRLTVL.

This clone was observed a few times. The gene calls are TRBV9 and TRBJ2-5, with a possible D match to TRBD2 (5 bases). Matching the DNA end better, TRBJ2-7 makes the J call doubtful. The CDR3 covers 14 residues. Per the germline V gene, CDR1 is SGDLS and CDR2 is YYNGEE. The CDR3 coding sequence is TGTGCCATCCCGCAAAAGACTACAACCTACGAGCAGTACTTC. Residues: CAIPQKTTTYEQYF.

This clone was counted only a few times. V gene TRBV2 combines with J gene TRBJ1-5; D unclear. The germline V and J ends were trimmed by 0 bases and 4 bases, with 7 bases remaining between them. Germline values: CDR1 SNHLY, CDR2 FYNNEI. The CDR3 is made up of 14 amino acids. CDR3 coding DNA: TGTGCCAGCAGTGAAGCGCAGGAAAATCAGCCCCAGCATTTT. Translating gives CASSEAQENQPQHF.

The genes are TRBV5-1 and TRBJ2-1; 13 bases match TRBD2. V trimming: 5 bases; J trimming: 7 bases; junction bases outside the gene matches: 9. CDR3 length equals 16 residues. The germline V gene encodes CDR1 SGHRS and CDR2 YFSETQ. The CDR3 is CASRDAGTSGINEQFF. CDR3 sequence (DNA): TGCGCCAGCAGAGACGCCGGGACTAGCGGGATTAATGAGCAGTTCTTC. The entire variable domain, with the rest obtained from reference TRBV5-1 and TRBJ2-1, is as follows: KAGVTQTPRYLIKTRGQQVTLSCSPISGHRSVSWYQQTPGQGLQFLFEYFSETQRNKGNFPGRFSGRQFSNSRSEMNVSTLELGDSALYLCASRDAGTSGINEQFFGPGTRLTVL.

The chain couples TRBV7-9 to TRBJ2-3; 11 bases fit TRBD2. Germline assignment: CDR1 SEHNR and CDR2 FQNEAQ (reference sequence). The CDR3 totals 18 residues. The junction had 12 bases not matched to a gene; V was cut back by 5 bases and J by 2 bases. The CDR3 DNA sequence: TGTGCCAGCAGCCCCGGGACTAGCGGACCGCCCATCACAGATACGCAGTATTTT. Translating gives CASSPGTSGPPITDTQYF.

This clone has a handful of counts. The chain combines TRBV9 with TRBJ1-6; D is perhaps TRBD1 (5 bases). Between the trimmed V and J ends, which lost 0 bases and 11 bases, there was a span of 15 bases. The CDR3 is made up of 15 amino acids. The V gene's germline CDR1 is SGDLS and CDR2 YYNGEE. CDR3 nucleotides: TGTGCCAGCAGCGTAGGAGACAGACGAGGAGCACCCCTCCACTTT. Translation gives CASSVGDRRGAPLHF.

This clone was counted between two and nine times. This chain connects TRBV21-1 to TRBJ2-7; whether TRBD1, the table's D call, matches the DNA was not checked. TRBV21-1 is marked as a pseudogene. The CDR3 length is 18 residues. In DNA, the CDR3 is TGTGCCAGCCCCAAACGATTTCGTAACAGCCTTTTCTCCTACGAGCAGTACTTC. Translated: CASPKRFRNSLFSYEQYF.

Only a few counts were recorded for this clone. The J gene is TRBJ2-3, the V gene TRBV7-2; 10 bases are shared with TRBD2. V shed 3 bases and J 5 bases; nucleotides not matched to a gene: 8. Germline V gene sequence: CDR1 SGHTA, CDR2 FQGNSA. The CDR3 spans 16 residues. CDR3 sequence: CASSFLAGDVVDTQYF. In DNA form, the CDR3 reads TGTGCCAGCAGCTTCCTAGCGGGGGATGTGGTAGATACGCAGTATTTT. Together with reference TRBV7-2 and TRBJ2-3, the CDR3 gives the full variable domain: GAGVSQSPSNKVTEKGKDVELRCDPISGHTALYWYRQSLGQGLEFLIYFQGNSAPDKSGLPSDRFSAERTGGSVSTLTIQRTQQEDSAVYLCASSFLAGDVVDTQYFGPGTRLTVL.

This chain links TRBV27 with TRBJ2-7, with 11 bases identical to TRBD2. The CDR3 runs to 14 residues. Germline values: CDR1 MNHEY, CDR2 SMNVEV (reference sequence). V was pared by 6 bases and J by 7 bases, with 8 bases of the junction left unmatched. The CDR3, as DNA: TGTGCCAGCAGCTATAGCGGGGGGGCTTTGGAGCAGTACTTC. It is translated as CASSYSGGALEQYF.

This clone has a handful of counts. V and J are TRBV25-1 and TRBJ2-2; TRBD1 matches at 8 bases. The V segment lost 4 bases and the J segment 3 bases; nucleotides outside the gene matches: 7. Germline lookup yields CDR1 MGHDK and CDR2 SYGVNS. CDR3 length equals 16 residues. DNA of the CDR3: TGTGCCAGCAGTGTATTAGGACAGGGCGACACCGGGGAGCTGTTTTTT. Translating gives CASSVLGQGDTGELFF.

Written as DNA, the CDR3 is TGTGCCAGCAGCCCCGGGTCCTACCAGGATGAGCAGTTCTTC. Its translation is CASSPGSYQDEQFF. J is TRBJ2-1 and V is TRBV7-9, with unresolved D. Trimming took 5 bases from V and 8 from J, leaving 16 bases between them. CDR1 is SEHNR, CDR2 FQNEAQ, per germline (reference sequence). The CDR3 has 14 amino acids.

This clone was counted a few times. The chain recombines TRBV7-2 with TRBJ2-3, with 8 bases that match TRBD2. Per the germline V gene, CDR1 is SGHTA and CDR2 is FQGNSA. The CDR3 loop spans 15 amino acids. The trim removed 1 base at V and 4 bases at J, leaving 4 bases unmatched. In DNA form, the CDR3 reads TGTGCCAGCAGCTTAGGAGCGGGAGCCCCAGATACGCAGTATTTT. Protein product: CASSLGAGAPDTQYF.

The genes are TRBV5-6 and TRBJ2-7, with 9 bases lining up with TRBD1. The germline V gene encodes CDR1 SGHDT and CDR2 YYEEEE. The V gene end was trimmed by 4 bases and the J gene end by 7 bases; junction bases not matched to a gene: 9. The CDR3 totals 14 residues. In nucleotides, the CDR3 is TGTGCCAGCAGCCCCGGGACAGGGCAACGGGAGCAGTACTTC. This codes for CASSPGTGQREQYF.

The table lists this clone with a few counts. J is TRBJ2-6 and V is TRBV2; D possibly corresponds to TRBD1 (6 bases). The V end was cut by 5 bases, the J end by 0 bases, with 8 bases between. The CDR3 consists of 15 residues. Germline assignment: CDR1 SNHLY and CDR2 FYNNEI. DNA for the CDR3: TGTGCCAGCAGTACAGGGTTCTCTGGGGCCAACGTCCTGACTTTC. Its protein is CASSTGFSGANVLTF.

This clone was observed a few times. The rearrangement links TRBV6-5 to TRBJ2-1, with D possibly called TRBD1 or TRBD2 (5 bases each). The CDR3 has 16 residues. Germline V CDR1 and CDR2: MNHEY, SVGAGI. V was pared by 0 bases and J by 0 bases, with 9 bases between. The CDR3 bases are TGTGCCAGCAGTTACTCCCCAGGGAGCTCCTACAATGAGCAGTTCTTC. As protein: CASSYSPGSSYNEQFF.